The 8 T cell receptor beta chains below were found in one sample sequenced in a study of siplizumab effects on memory and regulatory T cells. Profiled with immunoSEQ multiplex PCR; TCRdb holds only in-frame clones, not every one. The data contain some 120,000 clones, 93% of them seen just once; the ten biggest clones take up under 0.2%. The sample consisted of non-Treg CD4+ T cells sorted from blood. Receptors were obtained from a human donor in good health.

This clone has just one count. The chain has TRBV19 and TRBJ1-3; D gene uncertain. The V and J ends lost 6 bases and 0 bases respectively, with 6 bases between them. The CDR3 contains 13 residues. Germline assignment: CDR1 LNHDA and CDR2 SQIVND (reference sequence). The CDR3 loop reads CASRFVSGNTIYF. CDR3 in DNA: TGTGCCAGTAGGTTCGTCTCTGGAAACACCATATATTTT.

V is TRBV5-8 and J is TRBJ2-7; TRBD2 might be the D (6 bases). Germline CDR1 reads SGHTS; CDR2 reads YDEGEE. The CDR3 length is 14 residues. V lost 4 bases and J 0 bases, leaving 11 bases between the germline ends. The CDR3 DNA sequence: TGTGCCAGCAGCCGACAGACTAGCTCCTACGAGCAGTACTTC. Translation gives CASSRQTSSYEQYF.

The chain links TRBV10-1 to TRBJ1-2, with D possibly matching TRBD1 (5 bases). V was clipped by 7 bases and J by 0 bases, with 24 bases between them. Germline lookup yields CDR1 WNHNN and CDR2 SYGVQD (reference sequence). This CDR3 has 18 residues. In DNA form, the CDR3 reads TGCGCCAGCACCTCCCGGGGACTGAAACCCGATACTAACTATGGCTACACCTTC. Protein sequence: CASTSRGLKPDTNYGYTF.

V gene TRBV5-1 combines with J gene TRBJ2-7; D unresolved. The CDR3 runs 12 residues. The germline gives CDR1 SGHRS, CDR2 YFSETQ. The V end lost 4 bases, the J end lost 2 bases, and 7 bases lay between the germline ends. The CDR3 DNA reads TGCGCCAGCAGCGGGCTCCCCTACGAGCAGTACTTC. This codes for CASSGLPYEQYF.

The rearrangement joins TRBV4-3 to TRBJ2-5; D uncertain. TRBJ2-7 matches the DNA end more closely, so the J call is doubtful. Germline V gene sequence: CDR1 LGHNA, CDR2 YSLEER. CDR3 size: 16 residues. This CDR3 is CASSQVPSGNSYEQYF. CDR3 nucleotides: TGCGCCAGCAGCCAAGTCCCTTCAGGAAACTCCTACGAGCAGTACTTC.

V and J are TRBV18 and TRBJ1-1, with D tentatively TRBD1 (6 bases). There are 13 residues in the CDR3. Trimming cost V 3 bases and J 11 bases, with 16 bases left between them. Germline V CDR1 and CDR2: KGHSH, LQKENI. CDR3 loop: CASSPTRGGRAFF. For the CDR3, the DNA is TGTGCCAGCTCACCTACCCGAGGGGGGAGGGCTTTCTTT.

The chain joins TRBV30 to TRBJ2-7, with 9 positions matching TRBD1. The germline V gene has CDR1 GTSNPN and CDR2 SVGIG (reference sequence). The CDR3 covers 13 residues. Germline trimming cut 1 base from V and 5 bases from J; bases unmatched to any gene: 3. The CDR3 nucleotides are TGTGCCTGGAGTGCGGACAGGGGAGACGAGCAGTACTTC. Translated, it gives CAWSADRGDEQYF.

V and J are TRBV27 and TRBJ1-5; D gene uncertain. This CDR3 contains 13 residues. With 7 bases removed from V and 5 bases from J, the gap between germline ends came to 12 bases. Germline V gene data show CDR1 as MNHEY and CDR2 as SMNVEV (reference sequence). CDR3 bases: TGTGCCAGCAAGAGAACAGTGGATCAGCCCCAGCATTTT. Its translation: CASKRTVDQPQHF.